A single sample gave rise to the 10 T cell receptor beta chains below, sequenced in a study of naive and memory T cell subsets. Reverse transcription of blood and skin TCR RNA was primed at alpha and beta constant regions. TCRdb reprocessed the 5' RACE reads via MiXCR and lists one record per CDR3 protein. The table includes about 26,000 distinct CDR3 sequences, around 21% detected once. Whole-blood samples were under 3 ml of peripheral blood from healthy adult volunteers. The source is a female donor in good health.

This clonotype was observed many times. The rearrangement links TRBV10-2 to TRBJ1-1; no clear D. CDR3 length equals 12 residues. CDR1 is WSHSY, CDR2 SAAADI, per germline. V was trimmed by 6 bases and J by 0 bases, leaving 5 bases between them. The CDR3 DNA reads TGCGCCAGCAGCTACATGAACACTGAAGCTTTCTTT. This translates into CASSYMNTEAFF.

This clonotype was seen a single time. The chain links TRBV18 to TRBJ1-5; 9 nucleotides line up with TRBD1. V shed 9 bases and J 4 bases; nucleotides not matched to a gene: 4. The CDR3 spans 13 residues. Looked up from germline, CDR1 is KGHSH and CDR2 is LQKENI. The CDR3 sequence is CASTGQGNQPQHF. In DNA form, the CDR3 reads TGTGCCAGTACGGGACAGGGTAATCAGCCCCAGCATTTT.

The chain combines TRBV20-1 with TRBJ1-2, with D perhaps matching TRBD1 (5 bases). Per the germline V gene, CDR1 is DFQATT and CDR2 is SNEGSKA (reference sequence). The CDR3 length is 14 residues. V lost 5 bases and J lost 2, with 15 bases in between. This chain's CDR3 is CSAFTGTGNYGYTF. In DNA, the CDR3 is TGCAGTGCTTTCACCGGGACGGGAAACTATGGCTACACCTTC.

This clonotype has just a few counts. The chain employs TRBV11-1 and TRBJ2-5; D is ambiguous. Trimming took off 2 bases at V and 0 bases at J, with 13 bases between the two ends. This CDR3 spans 16 amino acids. Germline loops: CDR1 SGHAT, CDR2 FQDESV (reference sequence). This CDR3 is CASSLYGRSYQETQYF. CDR3 in DNA: TGTGCCAGCAGCTTATACGGCAGGTCGTACCAAGAGACCCAGTACTTC.

In its sample, this clonotype was seen a few times. The chain joins TRBV29-1 to TRBJ2-5, with D perhaps matching TRBD2 (6 bases). This CDR3 is built from 17 residues. Trimming removed 1 base from V and 5 bases from J, with 23 bases in between. CDR1 SQVTM and CDR2 ANQGSEA come from the germline V gene. The CDR3 is CSVEALFGSGVMETQYF. In nucleotides, the CDR3 is TGCAGCGTTGAAGCTCTTTTTGGTTCGGGGGTAATGGAGACCCAGTACTTC.

This clonotype was seen a handful of times. A much bigger clone sits one base away, suggesting this may be a read error. The chain combines TRBV7-9 with TRBJ1-2, with D unclear. In germline, CDR1 is SEHNR, CDR2 FQNEAQ (reference sequence). The CDR3 has 14 residues. CDR3: CASSLDRTNYGDTF. The CDR3 DNA reads as TGTGCCAGCAGCTTAGACAGAACGAACTATGGCGACACCTTC. The full variable domain, completed using reference TRBV7-9 and TRBJ1-2, is DTGVSQNPRHKITKRGQNVTFRCDPISEHNRLYWYRQTLGQGPEFLTYFQNEAQLEKSRLLSDRFSAERPKGSFSTLEIQRTEQGDSAMYLCASSLDRTNYGDTFGSGTRLTVV.

The chain couples TRBV29-1 to TRBJ2-6; 8 nucleotides line up with TRBD2. The CDR3 has 15 residues. Trimming cost V 4 bases and J 4 bases; bases outside gene matches: 6. CDR1 is SQVTM, CDR2 ANQGSEA, per germline. The CDR3, as DNA: TGCAGCGTTGGTCCGGGGGGGCTCGGGGCCAACGTCCTGACTTTC. This sequence encodes CSVGPGGLGANVLTF.

This clonotype was recorded many times. The chain recombines TRBV12-3 or TRBV12-4 with TRBJ2-7, with D perhaps matching TRBD1 or TRBD2 (5 bases each). Trimming left V 1 base short and J 3 bases short, with 7 bases between. This CDR3 is 13 amino acids long. This CDR3 reads CASSLEGSYEQYF. The CDR3, as DNA: TGTGCCAGCAGTTTAGAGGGGAGCTACGAGCAGTACTTC.

Only a few counts were recorded for this clonotype. The V and J genes are TRBV29-1 and TRBJ2-7; 10 bases are a match to TRBD1. CDR3 length: 13 amino acids. Germline V CDR1 and CDR2: SQVTM, ANQGSEA. J was trimmed by 4 bases and V by 7 bases; bases with no gene match: 7. In DNA form, the CDR3 reads TGCAGCGGCTCGACAGGGGGCATATACGAGCAGTACTTC. Its translation is CSGSTGGIYEQYF.

By proportion, this clonotype is medium-sized. The chain employs TRBV24-1 and TRBJ2-1; 8 nucleotides align to TRBD1. J was trimmed by 3 bases and V by 3 bases; bases with no gene match: 6. The CDR3 is 16 amino acids. Germline CDR1 KGHDR, CDR2 SFDVKD. CDR3 sequence reads: CATSDPQGANYNEQFF. The CDR3, as DNA: TGTGCCACCAGTGATCCTCAGGGGGCGAACTACAATGAGCAGTTCTTC.